The 4 T cell receptor beta chains listed next were all sequenced from one sample in a study of tumor-infiltrating lymphocytes in primary liver carcinoma. A primer matching the constant region was used to make TCR beta cDNA from about 500 ng of total RNA. A slightly modified ARM-PCR protocol with three nested multiplex PCR rounds produced these TCR beta libraries. For around 11 cycles apiece, the opening two PCR rounds ran with TRBV1-TRBV30 forward primers and a C-beta reverse primer. One entry per CDR3 protein, called by TCRdb with MiXCR from the multiplex PCR reads. The sample lists about 180,000 distinct CDR3 sequences, 60% occurring once. Blood RNA came from unsorted whole blood; germline DNA was also extracted. The sequenced material came from peripheral blood. Receptor source: a man aged 40-49 years with primary liver carcinoma and hepatitis B virus infection.

Comments on this clonotype: Because the CDR3 is missing its conserved closing phenylalanine or tryptophan, this is likely a read error. V is TRBV4-1 and J is TRBJ2-4; D not certain. The V gene's germline CDR1 is MGHRA and CDR2 YSYEKL. V was clipped by 1 base and J by 3 bases, with 13 bases between them. The CDR3 spans 16 residues. For the CDR3, the DNA is TGCGCCAGCAGCCAAGGGACCCTGGTGGTCAAAAACATTCAGTACTCC. Translation gives CASSQGTLVVKNIQYS.

The chain employs TRBV6-5 and TRBJ2-1; D is perhaps TRBD2 (6 bases). The CDR3 totals 15 residues. Trimming took 2 bases from V and 8 from J, leaving 16 bases between them. Germline V CDR1 and CDR2: MNHEY, SVGAGI. DNA of the CDR3: TGTGCCAGCAGTTACCGCGGGATGGCTCCGGATGAGCAGTTCTTC. Translation gives CASSYRGMAPDEQFF.

As to this clonotype: At one of its ends the junction is not consistent with the germline gene, which may arise from a read error. The rearrangement uses TRBV4-1 and TRBJ2-7, with D possibly TRBD1 on 5 matching bases. The CDR3 runs 14 residues. CDR1 and CDR2 from the germline V gene are MGHRA and YSYEKL. The CDR3 protein is CTSSQGALTYEQYF. CDR3 coding DNA: TGCACCAGCAGCCAAGGGGCCCTTACTTACGAGCAGTACTTC.

This clonotype was seen a few times. The V and J genes are TRBV12-3 or TRBV12-4 and TRBJ2-2, with D possibly matching TRBD2 (5 bases). CDR3 length: 16 residues. The ends were cut back, 7 bases at V and 1 base at J, with 16 bases in the middle. CDR3: CASKNSVTQNTGELFF. For the CDR3, the DNA is TGTGCCAGCAAAAATAGCGTAACTCAGAACACCGGGGAGCTGTTTTTT.